What follows are 4 T cell receptor beta chains derived from one specimen sequenced in a study of PD-1 blockade in classical Hodgkin lymphoma. Stated time point: cycle 4 day 1 (C4D1), after more than five weeks of nivolumab. Every patient experienced relapse after autologous stem cell transplantation, and brentuximab vedotin exposure varied. By magnetic negative selection, CD4+ T cells were purified from thawed PBMCs. Assay: immunoSEQ multiplex PCR; the TCRdb copy retains only in-frame clones and omits some. There are around 18,000 clones in the sample; roughly four fifths occur only once, and approximately 2.4% lies in the top ten. The source material was CD4+ T cells from blood, sampled before the fourth cycle of nivolumab. These receptors came from a human donor with classical Hodgkin lymphoma.

This sequence joins TRBV7-8 and TRBJ2-7, with a weak D call TRBD2 (5 bases). Trimming stripped 4 bases from V and 4 bases from J, with 11 bases between. In germline, CDR1 is SGHVS, CDR2 FQNEAQ. The CDR3 consists of 13 residues. The CDR3 DNA reads as TGTGCCAGCAGCTCAATTCCGGGATACGAGCAGTACGTC. Its protein is CASSSIPGYEQYV.

This clone has just a few counts. The J gene is TRBJ1-2, the V gene TRBV11-2, with a tentative D call TRBD1 (6 bases). Trimming removed 3 bases from V and 8 bases from J, with 22 bases in between. Germline values: CDR1 SGHAT, CDR2 FQNNGV. The CDR3 contains 16 residues. This CDR3 is CASSLRVWGASMGYTF. The CDR3 DNA reads as TGTGCCAGCAGCTTGAGAGTTTGGGGGGCTAGTATGGGCTACACCTTC.

The chain joins TRBV7-9 to TRBJ2-5; 8 bases map to TRBD1. CDR3 length: 15 amino acids. Trimming cost V 7 bases and J 7 bases; bases outside gene matches: 14. In germline, CDR1 is SEHNR, CDR2 FQNEAQ (reference sequence). The CDR3 here is CASTQPGQAEGTQYF. CDR3 bases: TGTGCCAGCACCCAACCGGGACAGGCAGAGGGGACCCAGTACTTC.

Only a few counts were recorded for this clone. The V and J genes are TRBV30 and TRBJ1-3; D unresolved. The V end was cut by 2 bases, the J end by 0 bases, with 8 bases between. The germline V gene has CDR1 GTSNPN and CDR2 SVGIG (reference sequence). The CDR3 length is 14 residues. The CDR3 DNA reads TGTGCCTGGAGTTTCCAGAGCTCTGGAAACACCATATATTTT. This codes for CAWSFQSSGNTIYF.